Below, one T cell receptor (beta chain) is given with its context. The sample originates from a study of Graves' ophthalmopathy and Graves' hyperthyroidism. From RNA, the CDR3 regions of TCR beta chains were amplified and sequenced. The first-round RT-PCR employed HTBI primers together with the Qiagen OneStep RT-PCR kit. A multiplex PCR was then performed as the second round. TCRdb analysed the multiplex PCR reads with MiXCR anew, one entry per CDR3 protein. The sample holds 1 million to 1.3 million distinct CDR3 sequences, about two fifths seen once. This sequence was found in an adult man with Graves' hyperthyroidism. The specimen was peripheral blood or thyroid tissue (not recorded which).

Here the CDR3 reads CATSRPSSGRHNEQFF. The CDR3 DNA is TGTGCCACCAGCAGGCCCAGTAGCGGGAGGCACAATGAGCAGTTCTTC. The gene calls are TRBV15 and TRBJ2-1; the match to TRBD2 covers 10 bases. This CDR3 has 16 residues. The ends lost 3 bases at V and 5 bases at J; junction bases unmatched: 7. CDR1 and CDR2 from the germline V gene are LNHNV and YYDKDF (reference sequence).